This T cell receptor beta chain was retrieved from a study of cytomegalovirus exposure and HLA in healthy donors. The study's findings and limits: Rarity characterized most TCR sequences, yet some public TCRs appeared in many donors.

CDR1 is SGHVS and CDR2 is FNYEAQ in the germline V gene. The CDR3 totals 14 residues. V was trimmed by 7 bases and J by 2 bases, leaving 11 bases between them. PCR was performed using 60 Vbeta and 13 Jbeta primers. Libraries were prepared by immunoSEQ multiplex PCR; TCRdb keeps only in-frame clonotypes and omits some of them. The sample has some 80,000 clones, about a tenth seen once. The sample holds a few counts of this clone. Antigen unknown. Sequencing was done on a sample of PBMCs. This TCR was recovered from a man between 60 and 75 years old in good health and CMV-seropositive. V and J are TRBV7-6 and TRBJ2-2, with D possibly being TRBD2 (6 bases). In DNA, the CDR3 is TGTGCCAGCACCTTGGGGGGTAACACCGGGGAGCTGTTTTTT. Translation gives CASTLGGNTGELFF. Together with reference TRBV7-6 and TRBJ2-2, the CDR3 gives the full variable domain: GAGVSQSPRYKVTKRGQDVALRCDPISGHVSLYWYRQALGQGPEFLTYFNYEAQQDKSGLPNDRFSAERPEGSISTLTIQRTEQRDSAMYRCASTLGGNTGELFFGEGSRLTVL.